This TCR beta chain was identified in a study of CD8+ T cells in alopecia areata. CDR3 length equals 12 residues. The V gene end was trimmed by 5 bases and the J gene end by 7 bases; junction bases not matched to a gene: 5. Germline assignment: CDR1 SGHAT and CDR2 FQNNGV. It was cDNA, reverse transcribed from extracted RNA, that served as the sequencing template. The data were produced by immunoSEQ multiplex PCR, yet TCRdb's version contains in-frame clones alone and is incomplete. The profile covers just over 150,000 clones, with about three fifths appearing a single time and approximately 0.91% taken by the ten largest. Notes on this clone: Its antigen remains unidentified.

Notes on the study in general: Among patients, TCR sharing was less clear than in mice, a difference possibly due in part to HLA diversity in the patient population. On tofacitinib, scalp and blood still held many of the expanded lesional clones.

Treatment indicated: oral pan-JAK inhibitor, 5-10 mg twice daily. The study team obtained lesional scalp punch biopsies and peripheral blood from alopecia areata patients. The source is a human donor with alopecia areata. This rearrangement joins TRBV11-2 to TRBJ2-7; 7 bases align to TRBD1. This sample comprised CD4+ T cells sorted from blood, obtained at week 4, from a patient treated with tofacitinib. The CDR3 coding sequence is TGTGCCAGCAGCCCTACAGGGGTAGAGCAGTACTTC. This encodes CASSPTGVEQYF.